This T cell receptor beta chain was observed in a study of cytomegalovirus exposure and HLA in healthy donors. PCR primers comprised 60 Vbeta and 13 Jbeta primers. This table comes from immunoSEQ multiplex PCR, and its TCRdb copy is limited to in-frame clones, with some not included. The sample has 200,000 to 250,000 clones; approximately 81% are singletons. Turning to this clone: Its antigen is unknown. At one of its ends the junction is not consistent with the germline gene, which may arise from a read error.

CDR3 length: 12 residues. Germline V CDR1 and CDR2: SNHLY, FYNNEI. Findings and limits, study-wide: Among TCR beta chains of equal frequency, HLA-associated ones were more clonally expanded in a later analysis.

The material sequenced was PBMCs. This chain joins TRBV2 and TRBJ2-3; D not certain. This receptor was taken from a woman aged 55-75 years in good health and CMV-seropositive. CDR3 coding DNA: TGTGCCATCGAACACGGCACAGATACGCAGTGTTTT. Protein: CAIEHGTDTQCF.